One and the same sample provided the 11 T cell receptor beta chains below, sequenced in a study of shared clonotypes between healthy human individuals. The method was immunoSEQ multiplex PCR; TCRdb's version includes in-frame clones alone and lacks a portion of them. The sample consists of 850,000 to 1,100,000 clones, 60% to 85% of them appearing once. The sequenced material came from memory CD4+ T cells from PBMCs. Noted subset: CD45RA-negative fraction. These receptors all stem from a man aged 18 to 29 in good health. Some clones in this sample may be carry-over from other donors' samples.

The chain carries TRBV5-4 and TRBJ1-4; 7 bases fit TRBD1. Germline CDR1 reads SGHNT; CDR2 reads YYREEE (reference sequence). The junction had 6 bases not matched to a gene; V was cut back by 0 bases and J by 7 bases. This CDR3 has 15 amino acids. The CDR3 coding sequence is TGTGCCAGCAGCTTGGGACAGGGAAGTAGTGAAAAACTGTTTTTT. This encodes CASSLGQGSSEKLFF. The whole variable domain, filled in from reference TRBV5-4 and TRBJ1-4, reads ETGVTQSPTHLIKTRGQQVTLRCSSQSGHNTVSWYQQALGQGPQFIFQYYREEENGRGNFPPRFSGLQFPNYSSELNVNALELDDSALYLCASSLGQGSSEKLFFGSGTQLSVL.

This clone was counted at least ten times. The same CDR3 is also encoded by other DNA sequences in this sample. For the CDR3, the DNA is TGTGCCAGCAGTTTCGAGGGAACCCAGTACTTC. It is translated as CASSFEGTQYF. The chain joins TRBV28 to TRBJ2-5; perhaps TRBD2 as D (5 bases). Trimming pared 3 bases from V and 8 bases from J, leaving 7 bases between. The germline V gene has CDR1 MDHEN and CDR2 SYDVKM. The CDR3 consists of 11 residues.

For this clone: The sample holds other DNA sequences that translate to the same CDR3. This chain connects TRBV5-1 to TRBJ1-1, with no clear D. CDR1 and CDR2 (germline): SGHRS, YFSETQ. CDR3 length: 12 residues. Between the trimmed V and J ends, which lost 1 base and 3 bases, there was a span of 4 bases. The CDR3 DNA follows: TGCGCCAGCAGCTTGACCCACACTGAAGCTTTCTTT. Protein sequence: CASSLTHTEAFF.

This clone was detected only once. This rearrangement joins TRBV5-1 to TRBJ2-2; tentatively, D is TRBD1 or TRBD2 (6 bases each). The ends were cut back, 1 base at V and 2 bases at J, with 21 bases in the middle. The germline CDR1 and CDR2 sequences are SGHRS and YFSETQ. There are 19 residues in the CDR3. CDR3 sequence reads: CASSLTIRGPTRNTGELFF. CDR3 sequence (DNA): TGCGCCAGCAGCTTGACAATCCGGGGGCCTACACGTAACACCGGGGAGCTGTTTTTT.

The rearrangement joins TRBV5-8 to TRBJ2-5; D remains ambiguous. The ends were cut back, 2 bases at V and 4 bases at J, with 9 bases in the middle. CDR3 length equals 13 residues. Germline CDR1 SGHTS, CDR2 YDEGEE. The DNA for the CDR3 is TGTGCCAGCAGCTTCTACAGCCCAGAGACCCAGTACTTC. This codes for CASSFYSPETQYF.

The chain carries TRBV10-3 and TRBJ2-7; 9 bases line up with TRBD1. The CDR3 consists of 12 residues. The V and J ends lost 9 bases and 5 bases, in that order; junction bases with no gene match: 5. Germline CDR1 ENHRY, CDR2 SYGVKD. CDR3 bases: TGTGCCATGGGACAGGGTAACAACGAGCAGTACTTC. Its translation: CAMGQGNNEQYF.

This chain uses TRBV7-9 with TRBJ2-1; 8 bases match TRBD2. V shed 5 bases, J shed 7 bases, and the junction held 10 bases outside the gene matches. The CDR3 spans 15 residues. CDR1 SEHNR and CDR2 FQNEAQ come from the germline V gene (reference sequence). The CDR3 DNA reads TGTGCCAGCAGCGCGGCCGGGACTAGTCGGAATGAGCAGTTCTTC. This gives the protein CASSAAGTSRNEQFF. The complete variable domain, with remaining parts taken from reference TRBV7-9 and TRBJ2-1, reads DTGVSQNPRHKITKRGQNVTFRCDPISEHNRLYWYRQTLGQGPEFLTYFQNEAQLEKSRLLSDRFSAERPKGSFSTLEIQRTEQGDSAMYLCASSAAGTSRNEQFFGPGTRLTVL.

CDR3 bases: TGTGCCAGCAGTTTAAGGGGTCCCTCTGGCTACACCTTC. Protein: CASSLRGPSGYTF. The chain combines TRBV27 with TRBJ1-2; D possibly corresponds to TRBD1 (5 bases). This CDR3 region has 13 residues. Germline CDR1 and CDR2: MNHEY and SMNVEV (reference sequence). Deletions cut 2 bases from V and 7 bases from J, with 11 bases between.

This chain uses TRBV9 with TRBJ2-1; unclear D gene. The CDR3 has 15 residues. V was trimmed by 2 bases and J by 0 bases, leaving 9 bases between them. Germline assignment: CDR1 SGDLS and CDR2 YYNGEE. CDR3 in amino acids: CASSVFPASYNEQFF. The CDR3 coding sequence is TGTGCCAGCAGCGTTTTTCCAGCCTCCTACAATGAGCAGTTCTTC.

J is TRBJ1-5 and V is TRBV2; D not certain. The V gene lost 3 bases and the J gene lost 4 bases, with 10 bases spanning the gap. CDR1 is SNHLY and CDR2 is FYNNEI in the germline V gene. This CDR3 region has 14 residues. This CDR3 is CASSDRQKNQPQHF. CDR3 sequence (DNA): TGTGCCAGCAGTGACAGGCAGAAGAATCAGCCCCAGCATTTT. The full variable domain, rest sourced from reference TRBV2 and TRBJ1-5, is EPEVTQTPSHQVTQMGQEVILRCVPISNHLYFYWYRQILGQKVEFLVSFYNNEISEKSEIFDDQFSVERPDGSNFTLKIRSTKLEDSAMYFCASSDRQKNQPQHFGDGTRLSIL.

This sequence joins TRBV18 and TRBJ2-7, with TRBD1 matching 9 bases. The CDR3 extends over 15 amino acids. Germline values: CDR1 KGHSH, CDR2 LQKENI. The trim removed 3 bases at V and 5 bases at J, leaving 8 bases unmatched. The CDR3 region has the DNA TGTGCCAGCTCACCCTACCGGGACAGGGCCCACGAGCAGTACTTC. Amino acid sequence: CASSPYRDRAHEQYF.